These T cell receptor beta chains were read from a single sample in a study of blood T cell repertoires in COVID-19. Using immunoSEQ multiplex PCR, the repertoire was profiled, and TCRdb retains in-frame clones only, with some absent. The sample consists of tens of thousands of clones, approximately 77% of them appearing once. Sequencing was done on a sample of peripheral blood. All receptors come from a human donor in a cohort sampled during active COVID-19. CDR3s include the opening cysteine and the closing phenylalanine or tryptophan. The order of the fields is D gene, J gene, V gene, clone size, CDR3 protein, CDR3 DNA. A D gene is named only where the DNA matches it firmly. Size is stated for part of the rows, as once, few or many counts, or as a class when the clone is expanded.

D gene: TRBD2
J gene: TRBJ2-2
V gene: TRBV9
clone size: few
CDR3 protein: CASSSPAGGHTGELFF
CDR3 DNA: TGTGCCAGCAGCTCCCCAGCGGGGGGGCACACCGGGGAGCTGTTTTTT

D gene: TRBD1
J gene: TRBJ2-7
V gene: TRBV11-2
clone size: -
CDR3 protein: CASSLVGTGGNRNEQYF
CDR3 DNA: TGTGCCAGCAGCTTAGTTGGGACAGGGGGCAATAGGAACGAGCAGTACTTC

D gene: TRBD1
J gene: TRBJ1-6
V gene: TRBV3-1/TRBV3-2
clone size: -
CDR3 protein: CASSPGTGGNSPLHF
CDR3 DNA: TGTGCCAGCAGCCCTGGGACAGGGGGTAATTCACCCCTCCACTTT

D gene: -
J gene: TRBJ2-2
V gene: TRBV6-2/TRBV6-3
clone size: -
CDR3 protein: CASSYTPRPNTGELFF
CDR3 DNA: TGTGCCAGCAGTTACACCCCCAGGCCGAACACCGGGGAGCTGTTTTTT

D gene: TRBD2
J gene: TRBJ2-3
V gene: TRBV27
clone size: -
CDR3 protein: CASRDSAGGLWSTDTQYF
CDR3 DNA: TGTGCCAGCAGAGACTCGGCGGGGGGCTTGTGGAGCACAGATACGCAGTATTTT

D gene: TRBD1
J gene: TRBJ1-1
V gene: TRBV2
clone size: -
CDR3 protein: CASSYRSNPAGGNTEAFF
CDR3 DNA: TGTGCCAGCAGTTATCGATCGAACCCGGCAGGGGGGAACACTGAAGCTTTCTTT

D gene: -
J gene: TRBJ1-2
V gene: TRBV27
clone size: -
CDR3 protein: CASSLYGTSNGYTF
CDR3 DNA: TGTGCCAGCAGTTTATACGGGACAAGTAATGGCTACACCTTC

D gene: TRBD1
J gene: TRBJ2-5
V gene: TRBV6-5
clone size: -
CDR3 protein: CAATKAGGQETQYF
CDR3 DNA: TGTGCCGCGACCAAAGCAGGGGGTCAAGAGACCCAGTACTTC

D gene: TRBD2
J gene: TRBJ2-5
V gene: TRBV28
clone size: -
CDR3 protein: CASSRAGGGGETQYF
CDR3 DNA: TGTGCCAGCAGTCGAGCGGGGGGCGGAGGAGAGACCCAGTACTTC

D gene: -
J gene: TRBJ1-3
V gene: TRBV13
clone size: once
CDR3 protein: CASSLGVMRVSGNTIYF
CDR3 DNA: TGTGCCAGCAGCTTAGGAGTTATGCGGGTCTCTGGAAACACCATATATTTT

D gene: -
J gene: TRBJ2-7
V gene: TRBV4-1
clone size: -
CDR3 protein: CASSQEAGTEYEQYF
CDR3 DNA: TGCGCCAGCAGCCAAGAGGCGGGGACAGAGTACGAGCAGTACTTC

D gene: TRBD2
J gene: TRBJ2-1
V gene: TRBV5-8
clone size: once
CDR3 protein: CAITTSGGAYNEQFF
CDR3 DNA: TGTGCCATTACGACTAGCGGGGGGGCCTACAATGAGCAGTTCTTC

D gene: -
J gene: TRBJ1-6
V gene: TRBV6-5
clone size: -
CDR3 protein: CASSSDRNSPLHF
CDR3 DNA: TGTGCCAGCAGTTCCGACAGAAATTCACCCCTCCACTTT

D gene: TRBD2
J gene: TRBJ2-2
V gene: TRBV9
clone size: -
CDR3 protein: CASSVVAGGLANTGELFF
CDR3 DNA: TGTGCCAGCAGCGTAGTAGCGGGGGGGTTGGCGAACACCGGGGAGCTGTTTTTT

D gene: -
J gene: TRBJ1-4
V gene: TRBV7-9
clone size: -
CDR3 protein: CASRPDVSFRANEKLFF
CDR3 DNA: TGTGCCAGCAGACCCGACGTTTCGTTCCGGGCTAATGAAAAACTGTTTTTT

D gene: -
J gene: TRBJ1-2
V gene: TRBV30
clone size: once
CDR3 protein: CAWSVGQGGNRYTF
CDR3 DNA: TGTGCCTGGAGTGTAGGGCAGGGTGGGAATCGCTACACCTTC

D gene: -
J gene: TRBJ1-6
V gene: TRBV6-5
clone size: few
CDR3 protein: CASSSILNSPLHF
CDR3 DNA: TGTGCCAGCAGTTCTATATTGAATTCACCCCTCCACTTT

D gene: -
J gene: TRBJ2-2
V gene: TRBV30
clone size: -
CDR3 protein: CAWRTQRNPNTGELFF
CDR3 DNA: TGTGCCTGGAGAACGCAGCGGAATCCGAACACCGGGGAGCTGTTTTTT

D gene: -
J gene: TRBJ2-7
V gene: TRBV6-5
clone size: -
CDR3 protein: CASIQGFEQYF
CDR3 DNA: TGTGCCAGCATTCAGGGGTTCGAGCAGTACTTC

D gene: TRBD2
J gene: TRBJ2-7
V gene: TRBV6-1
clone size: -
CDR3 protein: CASSVARTSGGGEQYF
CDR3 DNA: TGTGCCAGCAGTGTGGCCCGGACTAGCGGGGGGGGAGAGCAGTACTTC

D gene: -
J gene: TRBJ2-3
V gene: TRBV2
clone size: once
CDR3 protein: CASSGGARGTDTQYF
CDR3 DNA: TGTGCCAGCAGTGGTGGGGCTAGGGGCACAGATACGCAGTATTTT

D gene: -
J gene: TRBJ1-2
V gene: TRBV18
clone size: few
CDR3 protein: CASSPSTGQSGGYTF
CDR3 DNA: TGTGCCAGCTCACCCTCGACAGGCCAGTCGGGTGGCTACACCTTC

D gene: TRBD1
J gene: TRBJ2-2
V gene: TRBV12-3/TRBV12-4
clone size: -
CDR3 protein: CASRRQGAGELFF
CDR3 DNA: TGTGCCAGCAGGAGACAGGGGGCCGGGGAGCTGTTTTTT

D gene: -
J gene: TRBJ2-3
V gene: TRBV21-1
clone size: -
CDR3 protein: CASSKLQPDTQYF
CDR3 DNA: TGTGCCAGCAGCAAACTACAGCCTGATACGCAGTATTTT

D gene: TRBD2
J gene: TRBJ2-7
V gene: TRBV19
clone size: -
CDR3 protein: CASSMRGASYEQYF
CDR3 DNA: TGTGCCAGTAGTATGCGGGGGGCTAGCTACGAGCAGTACTTC

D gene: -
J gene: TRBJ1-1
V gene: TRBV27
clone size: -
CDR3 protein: CASSLTPGSGTEAFF
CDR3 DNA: TGTGCCAGCAGTTTAACCCCAGGGAGCGGGACTGAAGCTTTCTTT

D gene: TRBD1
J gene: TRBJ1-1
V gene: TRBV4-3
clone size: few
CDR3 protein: CASSQDPFGTAPTEAFF
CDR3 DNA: TGCGCCAGCAGCCAAGATCCCTTTGGGACAGCGCCCACTGAAGCTTTCTTT

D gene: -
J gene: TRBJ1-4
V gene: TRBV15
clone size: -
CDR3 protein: CATSRDHREGGEKLFF
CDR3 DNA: TGTGCCACCAGCAGAGATCATCGGGAAGGGGGTGAAAAACTGTTTTTT

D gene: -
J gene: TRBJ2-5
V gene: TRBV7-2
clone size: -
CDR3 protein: CASSSSRGHKETQYF
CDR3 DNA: TGTGCCAGCAGCTCCTCGAGGGGACACAAAGAGACCCAGTACTTC